The clone carrying this T cell receptor (beta chain) was counted only a few times. Germline assignment: CDR1 SGHRS and CDR2 YFSETQ. Trimming cost V 5 bases and J 8 bases; bases outside gene matches: 27. This CDR3 is built from 20 residues. The sample originates from a study of T-cell memory formation after mild COVID-19. TCRdb reprocessed the 5' RACE reads with MiXCR, giving one entry per CDR3 protein. The data show about 16,000 distinct CDR3 sequences, with approximately 23% seen just once and approximately 60% held by the top ten. The sequence was collected from a man between 18 and 29 years old who had mild COVID-19 (a few samples of this study predate the infection). Cell type and time point are not known. The source material was PBMCs or a T cell subset sorted from them (not recorded which). The V gene is TRBV5-1, the J gene TRBJ1-2, with 10 bases fitting TRBD1. Here the CDR3 reads CASRRGFGTGAFGPLSGYTF. The CDR3 DNA is TGCGCCAGCAGGAGAGGATTTGGGACAGGGGCCTTTGGGCCCCTGTCCGGCTACACCTTC.